These 30 T cell receptor beta chains share one sample of origin, sequenced in a study of response to subunit inactivated influenza vaccine (dated by TCRdb to the late 2010s). The library was produced with RT-PCR. Reads for this sample came from an Illumina HiSeq 2500. TCRdb trimmed the raw reads at Q25, called clones with MiXCR and kept productive beta chains. Duplicate CDR3 protein sequences are folded into a single record with the most common DNA and genes. Present in this sample are 610,000 or so distinct CDR3 sequences, about 15% of which were seen just once. Of the sample, more than 9.5% is held by the ten largest clones. Specimen: PBMCs from blood, collected 11 to 12 days after vaccination. These receptors were taken from a man aged 50 or older who received an inactivated influenza vaccine. Donor details come from another sample of the same person, matched by shared clones.

The genes are TRBV5-6 and TRBJ2-7, with 14 bases aligning to TRBD2. V shed 4 bases, J shed 6 bases, and the junction held 12 bases outside the gene matches. The CDR3 is 17 amino acids. CDR1 and CDR2 (germline): SGHDT, YYEEEE. This chain's CDR3 is CASSVVVTGTSGSEQYF. DNA for the CDR3: TGTGCCAGCAGCGTGGTGGTAACCGGGACTAGCGGGAGCGAGCAGTACTTC.

This sequence joins TRBV20-1 and TRBJ2-3, with 8 positions matching TRBD1. Germline lookup yields CDR1 DFQATT and CDR2 SNEGSKA (reference sequence). This CDR3 region has 14 residues. V lost 6 bases and J lost 0; bases outside the gene matches: 5. As DNA, the CDR3 is TGCAGTGCCCGCCGACAGGGGAGCACAGATACGCAGTATTTT. Translated, it gives CSARRQGSTDTQYF.

This clonotype appeared a few times. The chain has TRBV30 and TRBJ2-1; TRBD2 aligns across 9 bases. The CDR3 sequence is 16 residues long. Germline CDR1 and CDR2: GTSNPN and SVGIG (reference sequence). The J segment lost 1 base and the V segment lost 0 bases, leaving 4 bases of the junction unmatched. The chain's CDR3 is CAWSVLTSGSYNEQFF. The DNA for the CDR3 is TGTGCCTGGAGTGTACTTACTAGCGGGTCCTACAATGAGCAGTTCTTC.

The chain couples TRBV5-6 to TRBJ1-1; 7 nucleotides agree with TRBD1. The ends lost 2 bases at V and 6 bases at J; junction bases unmatched: 7. Per germline, CDR1 SGHDT and CDR2 YYEEEE. The CDR3 is 14 amino acids. The DNA of the CDR3 is TGTGCCAGCAGCTTAAGGACAGGAGCCGCTGAAGCTTTCTTT. Its translation: CASSLRTGAAEAFF.

The J gene is TRBJ2-1, the V gene TRBV7-2, with 9 nucleotides matching TRBD2. This CDR3 is 12 amino acids long. CDR1 SGHTA and CDR2 FQGNSA come from the germline V gene. The ends lost 5 bases at V and 12 bases at J; junction bases unmatched: 5. The CDR3 spells CASSPGTSRQFF. CDR3 in DNA: TGTGCCAGCAGCCCCGGGACTAGCAGGCAGTTCTTC.

The genes are TRBV6-1 and TRBJ2-7; 10 nucleotides line up with TRBD2. CDR1 and CDR2 (germline): MNHNS, SASEGT. Trimming at V came to 5 bases and at J to 3 bases, leaving 4 bases not matched to a gene. The CDR3 spans 14 residues. CDR3 bases: TGTGCCAGCAGTCCCGGGACTAGCGTCTACGAGCAGTACTTC. It translates to CASSPGTSVYEQYF.

J is TRBJ2-7 and V is TRBV9; D might be TRBD1 or TRBD2, each matching 5 bases. Trimming pared 5 bases from V and 7 bases from J, leaving 19 bases between. Germline V CDR1 and CDR2: SGDLS, YYNGEE. The CDR3 spans 14 residues. This CDR3 reads CASRTRPSEGEQYF. CDR3 sequence (DNA): TGTGCCAGCAGAACTAGACCCTCCGAGGGGGAGCAGTACTTC.

CDR3 in amino acids: CASSATIERGGRETQYF. CDR3 bases: TGTGCCAGCAGCGCGACGATTGAGCGGGGGGGGCGGGAGACCCAGTACTTC. The chain joins TRBV12-3 or TRBV12-4 to TRBJ2-5, with 10 bases identical to TRBD2. V was pared by 6 bases and J by 5 bases, with 15 bases of the junction left unmatched. CDR3 length: 17 amino acids.

The chain couples TRBV21-1 to TRBJ2-7. TRBV21-1 is labeled a pseudogene. The CDR3 sequence is 14 residues long. The CDR3 sequence is CASSKEECDYEQYF. CDR3 nucleotide sequence: TGTGCCAGCAGCAAAGAGGAGTGCGACTACGAGCAGTACTTC.

There are many counts of this clonotype. This chain links TRBV12-3 or TRBV12-4 with TRBJ2-5; D remains unclear. The better agreement between TRBJ2-3 and the DNA end casts doubt on the J call. CDR3 size: 11 residues. This chain's CDR3 is CASSSGGTQYF. The CDR3, as DNA: TGTGCCAGCAGTTCCGGCGGTACGCAGTATTTT.

This chain connects TRBV20-1 to TRBJ2-1; tentatively, D is TRBD1 (5 bases). V lost 6 bases to trimming and J lost 9 bases, with 9 bases between them. The CDR3 has 10 amino acids. Per germline, CDR1 DFQATT and CDR2 SNEGSKA (reference sequence). The CDR3 bases are TGCAGTGCGGGCCAGGGTGAGCAGTTCTTC. Its protein is CSAGQGEQFF.

This clonotype was counted a few times. This chain connects TRBV3-1 to TRBJ2-6; 8 positions agree with TRBD1. The CDR3 length is 18 residues. CDR1 is LGHDT and CDR2 is YNNKEL in the germline V gene (reference sequence). V lost 2 bases and J lost 0; bases outside the gene matches: 6. Here the CDR3 DNA reads TGTGCCAGCAGCCAATTTGGGACAGGATTCTCTGGGGCCAACGTCCTGACTTTC. Translated: CASSQFGTGFSGANVLTF.

V usage is TRBV20-1 and J usage is TRBJ2-1; a possible D gene is TRBD2 (6 bases). Deletions cut 0 bases from V and 0 bases from J, with 9 bases between. In germline, CDR1 is DFQATT, CDR2 SNEGSKA (reference sequence). This CDR3 is built from 15 residues. The CDR3: CSARDFGSSYNEQFF. CDR3 DNA sequence: TGCAGTGCTAGAGATTTCGGGAGCTCCTACAATGAGCAGTTCTTC.

The CDR3 coding sequence is TGTGCCAGCAGCGCCCCCCAAGAGACCCAGTACTTC. Residues: CASSAPQETQYF. J is TRBJ2-5 and V is TRBV2; no clear D. This CDR3 has 12 residues. The V end lost 6 bases, the J end lost 1 base, and 6 bases lay between the germline ends. Per the germline V gene, CDR1 is SNHLY and CDR2 is FYNNEI.

This clonotype has only one observation. The genes are TRBV4-1 and TRBJ2-7, with 7 bases fitting TRBD1. Trimming removed 4 bases from V and 4 bases from J; junction bases left unmatched: 10. Looked up from germline, CDR1 is MGHRA and CDR2 is YSYEKL. The CDR3 sequence is 15 residues long. The CDR3 region has the DNA TGCGCCAGCAGCCCCACTCAGACAGGGCCTTACGAGCAGTACTTC. Its protein is CASSPTQTGPYEQYF.

This clonotype was seen a few times. V usage is TRBV29-1 and J usage is TRBJ2-7; D gene uncertain. Per the germline V gene, CDR1 is SQVTM and CDR2 is ANQGSEA. The CDR3 loop spans 11 amino acids. V lost 5 bases and J 1 base, leaving 6 bases between the germline ends. The CDR3 nucleotides read TGCAGCGTTCAGCGATCCTACGAGCAGTACTTC. Its protein product is CSVQRSYEQYF.

The rearrangement uses TRBV3-1 and TRBJ2-3, with 12 bases lining up with TRBD2. CDR3 length: 15 amino acids. Germline V lookup: CDR1 LGHDT, CDR2 YNNKEL (reference sequence). Trimming took 5 bases from V and 11 from J; bases not matched to a gene: 11. CDR3 amino acids: CASSKRLAGVQVQYF. The DNA of the CDR3 is TGTGCCAGCAGCAAAAGACTAGCGGGAGTTCAGGTGCAGTATTTT.

The chain links TRBV28 to TRBJ1-4; D is ambiguous. The V gene lost 3 bases and the J gene lost 11 bases, with 16 bases spanning the gap. The CDR3 extends over 14 amino acids. Germline CDR1 MDHEN, CDR2 SYDVKM. As DNA, the CDR3 is TGTGCCAGCAGTTTGTCGGGATATCTGGGGAAACTGTTTTTT. This translates into CASSLSGYLGKLFF.

The J gene is TRBJ1-2, the V gene TRBV7-9; 7 nucleotides line up with TRBD1. Germline V gene data show CDR1 as SEHNR and CDR2 as FQNEAQ (reference sequence). J lost 7 bases, V lost 3 bases, and 5 bases had no gene match. The CDR3 runs 13 residues. This CDR3 is CASSFGTVAGYTF. DNA for the CDR3: TGTGCCAGCAGCTTCGGGACAGTTGCTGGCTACACCTTC.

This chain uses TRBV29-1 with TRBJ2-4, with 9 bases aligning to TRBD2. Germline-derived CDR1 and CDR2 are SQVTM and ANQGSEA. The junction had 2 bases not matched to a gene; V was cut back by 0 bases and J by 5 bases. CDR3 length: 14 amino acids. CDR3 amino acids: CSVEDIAGENIQYF. CDR3 in DNA: TGCAGCGTTGAAGATATAGCGGGAGAAAACATTCAGTACTTC.

The rearrangement uses TRBV18 and TRBJ1-5; 7 nucleotides align to TRBD1. V lost 3 bases and J lost 2; bases outside the gene matches: 7. This CDR3 has 16 residues. Looked up from germline, CDR1 is KGHSH and CDR2 is LQKENI. The CDR3 loop reads CASSPEYRGGNQPQHF. The CDR3 DNA is TGTGCCAGCTCACCGGAGTACAGGGGTGGCAATCAGCCCCAGCATTTT.

The chain has TRBV9 and TRBJ2-1, with TRBD2 matching over 14 bases. CDR3 length: 18 residues. Germline V gene lookup returns CDR1 SGDLS and CDR2 YYNGEE. Trimming at V came to 3 bases and at J to 2 bases, leaving 7 bases not matched to a gene. CDR3: CASSAPTSGGAAYNEQFF. DNA of the CDR3: TGTGCCAGCAGCGCCCCGACTAGCGGGGGGGCCGCCTACAATGAGCAGTTCTTC. Combining the CDR3 with reference TRBV9 and TRBJ2-1 gives the whole variable domain DSGVTQTPKHLITATGQRVTLRCSPRSGDLSVYWYQQSLDQGLQFLIQYYNGEERAKGNILERFSAQQFPDLHSELNLSSLELGDSALYFCASSAPTSGGAAYNEQFFGPGTRLTVL.

The V and J genes are TRBV7-6 and TRBJ2-3; D is unclear. Trimming left V 2 bases short and J 4 bases short, with 13 bases between. This CDR3 comprises 15 residues. The V gene's germline CDR1 is SGHVS and CDR2 FNYEAQ. The CDR3 protein is CASSLSIGSPDTQYF. The CDR3 region has the DNA TGTGCCAGCAGCTTATCTATAGGATCCCCAGATACGCAGTATTTT.

A few counts support this clonotype. The chain uses TRBV7-9 and TRBJ2-3; maybe TRBD1 (6 bases). Germline V gene sequence: CDR1 SEHNR, CDR2 FQNEAQ (reference sequence). The CDR3 spans 15 residues. Trimming pared 1 base from V and 3 bases from J, leaving 11 bases between. CDR3 region: CASSLDLGATDTQYF. The CDR3 bases are TGTGCCAGCAGCTTAGATCTGGGGGCAACAGATACGCAGTATTTT.

V is TRBV10-1 and J is TRBJ1-1; no reliable D call. The CDR3 has 12 amino acids. The germline V and J ends were trimmed by 6 bases and 3 bases, with 8 bases remaining between them. The V gene's germline CDR1 is WNHNN and CDR2 SYGVQD (reference sequence). The CDR3 DNA follows: TGCGCCAGCAGCCATGGGGACACTGAAGCTTTCTTT. This codes for CASSHGDTEAFF.

This clonotype occurred a few times. V usage is TRBV7-2 and J usage is TRBJ1-2; D uncertain. The ends were cut back, 1 base at V and 3 bases at J, with 6 bases in the middle. CDR1 and CDR2 (germline): SGHTA, FQGNSA. The CDR3 length is 13 residues. The CDR3 region has the DNA TGTGCCAGCAGCTTAGACACTTACTATGGCTACACCTTC. Its translation is CASSLDTYYGYTF.

The chain carries TRBV12-3 or TRBV12-4 and TRBJ1-2; unclear D gene. V shed 2 bases and J shed 8 bases, with 18 bases lying between them. This CDR3 spans 15 amino acids. CDR3 loop: CASSLSGGSVYGYTF. The CDR3, as DNA: TGTGCCAGCAGTTTAAGCGGCGGCAGCGTCTACGGCTACACCTTC.

This chain connects TRBV30 to TRBJ2-1, with D maybe TRBD1 (5 bases). The V gene lost 5 bases and the J gene lost 4 bases, with 9 bases spanning the gap. Germline CDR1 reads GTSNPN; CDR2 reads SVGIG (reference sequence). The CDR3 covers 12 residues. The CDR3 nucleotides read TGTGCCTGGGGCAGGGTTTACAATGAGCAGTTCTTC. Its translation: CAWGRVYNEQFF.

This clonotype was recorded many times. V is TRBV7-9 and J is TRBJ2-1; D is possibly TRBD2 (5 bases). Per the germline V gene, CDR1 is SEHNR and CDR2 is FQNEAQ (reference sequence). Trimming pared 1 base from V and 6 bases from J, leaving 10 bases between. The CDR3 covers 14 residues. The CDR3 is CASSLVGVTNEQFF. The CDR3 DNA follows: TGTGCCAGCAGCTTAGTCGGGGTAACCAATGAGCAGTTCTTC.

The V and J genes are TRBV29-1 and TRBJ2-1, with D possibly matching TRBD1 (5 bases). Germline V gene lookup returns CDR1 SQVTM and CDR2 ANQGSEA. The CDR3 consists of 14 residues. V dropped 3 bases and J dropped 1 base, with 10 bases sitting between them. The CDR3 loop reads CSVDREWSYNEQFF. The CDR3 nucleotides read TGCAGCGTTGACAGGGAATGGTCCTACAATGAGCAGTTCTTC.